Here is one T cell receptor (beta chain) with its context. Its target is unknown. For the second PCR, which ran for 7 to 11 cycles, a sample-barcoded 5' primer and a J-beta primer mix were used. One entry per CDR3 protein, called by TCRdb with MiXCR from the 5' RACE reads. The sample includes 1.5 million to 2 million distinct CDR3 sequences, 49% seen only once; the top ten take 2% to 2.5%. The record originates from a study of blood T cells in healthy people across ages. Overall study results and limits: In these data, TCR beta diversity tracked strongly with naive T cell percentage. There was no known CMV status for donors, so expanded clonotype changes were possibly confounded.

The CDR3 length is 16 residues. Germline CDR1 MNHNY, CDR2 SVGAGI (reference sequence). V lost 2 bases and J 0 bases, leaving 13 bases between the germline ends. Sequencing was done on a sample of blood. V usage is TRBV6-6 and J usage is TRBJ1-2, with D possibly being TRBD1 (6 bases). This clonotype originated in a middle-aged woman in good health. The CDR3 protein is CASSYPQQGANYGYTF. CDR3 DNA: TGTGCCAGCAGTTACCCACAACAGGGCGCTAACTATGGCTACACCTTC.